This record concerns one T cell receptor beta chain sequence. Trimming left V 0 bases short and J 7 bases short, with 12 bases between. In germline, CDR1 is MNHEY, CDR2 SVGAGI. The CDR3 is made up of 14 amino acids. Produced via immunoSEQ multiplex PCR; TCRdb's table is partial and in-frame only. The table records about 10,000 clones, nearly 95% of them present only once. The record originates from a study of graft-versus-host responses after intestinal transplantation. Study-level background: Grafts were multivisceral, liver-intestinal, or isolated intestinal. All of the recipients had induction that used anti-thymocyte globulin, then tacrolimus and steroids for approximately 3 years.

The sample consisted of bone marrow, taken about 520 days after intestinal transplantation. J is TRBJ1-1 and V is TRBV6-5; D gene uncertain. The clonotype was recovered from a human patient who received an intestinal transplant, so some T cells may come from the graft donor. The CDR3 DNA follows: TGTGCCAGCAGTTACTCCCGGGCCGGAGGTGAAGCTTTCTTT. It translates to CASSYSRAGGEAFF.